Following are 19 T cell receptor beta chains from one sample sequenced in a study of PD-1 blockade in classical Hodgkin lymphoma. Sequencing was performed with immunoSEQ multiplex PCR; in TCRdb, only in-frame clones are kept and a portion is missing. The table has approximately 150,000 clones, 78% seen once; the top ten hold roughly 9.2%. Each patient experienced a relapse that followed autologous stem cell transplantation, and brentuximab vedotin exposure varied. The sample in question was peripheral blood mononuclear cells (PBMCs), obtained before the second cycle of nivolumab. The receptors were gathered from a human donor with classical Hodgkin lymphoma.

This chain joins TRBV6-5 and TRBJ1-6; possibly TRBD1 for D (6 bases). Germline assignment: CDR1 MNHEY and CDR2 SVGAGI. This CDR3 spans 14 amino acids. The V end lost 6 bases, the J end lost 10 bases, and 16 bases lay between the germline ends. CDR3: CASSQQGLRSPLHF. The CDR3 DNA reads as TGTGCCAGCAGCCAGCAGGGGTTGCGATCACCCCTCCACTTT.

This rearrangement joins TRBV4-2 to TRBJ1-1, with D tentatively TRBD1 (6 bases). This CDR3 spans 17 amino acids. V was shortened by 1 base and J by 3 bases, with 18 bases between the two germline ends. CDR1 and CDR2 from the germline V gene are LGHNA and YNFKEQ. Written as DNA, the CDR3 is TGTGCCAGCAGCCAAGCCCCTAAGGGGGACGGTTACACTGAAGCTTTCTTT. It encodes CASSQAPKGDGYTEAFF.

The chain employs TRBV7-9 and TRBJ1-4, with TRBD1 as a possible D gene (6 bases). Between the trimmed V and J ends, which lost 1 base and 8 bases, there was a span of 14 bases. The CDR3 loop spans 15 amino acids. Germline V gene sequence: CDR1 SEHNR, CDR2 FQNEAQ (reference sequence). The CDR3 region is CASSLDSRGGEKLFF. The CDR3 DNA reads as TGTGCCAGCAGCTTAGACTCCAGGGGCGGGGAAAAACTGTTTTTT. Drawing the rest from reference TRBV7-9 and TRBJ1-4, the complete variable domain is DTGVSQNPRHKITKRGQNVTFRCDPISEHNRLYWYRQTLGQGPEFLTYFQNEAQLEKSRLLSDRFSAERPKGSFSTLEIQRTEQGDSAMYLCASSLDSRGGEKLFFGSGTQLSVL.

The rearrangement links TRBV28 to TRBJ1-5, with 9 bases fitting TRBD1. The V and J ends lost 4 bases and 5 bases, in that order; junction bases with no gene match: 9. CDR1 and CDR2 from the germline V gene are MDHEN and SYDVKM. This CDR3 contains 16 residues. CDR3 DNA sequence: TGTGCCAGCAGTTCCGCCACAGGGGGCGCATATCAGCCCCAGCATTTT. It encodes CASSSATGGAYQPQHF.

The J gene is TRBJ1-6, the V gene TRBV19, with D perhaps TRBD1 (6 bases). Germline CDR1 and CDR2: LNHDA and SQIVND (reference sequence). This CDR3 is built from 15 residues. V shed 5 bases and J shed 7 bases, with 15 bases lying between them. The CDR3 is CASSPDRTSNSPLHF. CDR3 nucleotides: TGTGCCAGTAGTCCTGACAGGACTAGCAATTCACCCCTCCACTTT.

The V call is TRBV29-1, the J call TRBJ2-5, with TRBD2 identical over 7 bases. After removal of 2 bases from V and 2 bases from J, the junction contained 11 bases not matched to a gene. The CDR3 is 16 residues long. Germline CDR1 SQVTM, CDR2 ANQGSEA. CDR3 loop: CSVEREGRRAQETQYF. Written as DNA, the CDR3 is TGCAGCGTTGAAAGGGAGGGGCGGCGGGCACAAGAGACCCAGTACTTC.

The V and J genes are TRBV19 and TRBJ1-4, with a tentative D call TRBD1 (5 bases). With 6 bases removed from V and 2 bases from J, the gap between germline ends came to 13 bases. CDR3 length: 15 residues. Germline CDR1 reads LNHDA; CDR2 reads SQIVND (reference sequence). The DNA for the CDR3 is TGTGCCAGTAGCCTCACAGGTGCTACTAATGAAAAACTGTTTTTT. It encodes CASSLTGATNEKLFF.

This clone was counted only a few times. The chain recombines TRBV2 with TRBJ2-7; D gene ambiguous. CDR3 length equals 11 residues. Trimming left V 3 bases short and J 7 bases short, with 7 bases between. The germline gives CDR1 SNHLY, CDR2 FYNNEI. CDR3 loop: CASSDLGEQYF. The DNA for the CDR3 is TGTGCCAGCAGTGACTTAGGAGAGCAGTACTTC.

The J gene is TRBJ2-1, the V gene TRBV7-2; 11 nucleotides align to TRBD1. The CDR3 contains 14 residues. Germline CDR1 and CDR2: SGHTA and FQGNSA. The V segment lost 8 bases and the J segment 5 bases; nucleotides outside the gene matches: 5. The CDR3 bases are TGTGCCAGCCTCCGGGACAGGGGGAACAATGAGCAGTTCTTC. Translation gives CASLRDRGNNEQFF.

This clone has only one observation. V and J are TRBV19 and TRBJ1-1; no firm D call. The ends were cut back, 7 bases at V and 6 bases at J, with 12 bases in the middle. The CDR3 contains 12 residues. Germline values: CDR1 LNHDA, CDR2 SQIVND (reference sequence). In DNA form, the CDR3 reads TGTGCCAGTAACGGTGGGTTGGCTGAAGCTTTCTTT. Translated, it gives CASNGGLAEAFF.

This chain joins TRBV7-3 and TRBJ2-5; D tentatively fits TRBD1 or TRBD2 (5 bases each). Looked up from germline, CDR1 is SGHTA and CDR2 is FQGTGA. The CDR3 spans 16 residues. The V gene lost 4 bases and the J gene lost 4 bases, with 19 bases spanning the gap. The CDR3, as DNA: TGTGCCAGCAGCTCGGGACGGCGTCTGGCGGGAGAGACCCAGTACTTC. Translation gives CASSSGRRLAGETQYF.

The chain links TRBV5-1 to TRBJ1-1; D might be TRBD1 (6 bases). The CDR3 contains 14 residues. Per the germline V gene, CDR1 is SGHRS and CDR2 is YFSETQ. V was cut by 0 bases and J by 1 base, with 7 bases left in between. CDR3 sequence (DNA): TGCGCCAGCAGCTTGGTGGGACAGAACACTGAAGCTTTCTTT. Its protein is CASSLVGQNTEAFF.

V gene TRBV6-5 combines with J gene TRBJ1-1; D remains ambiguous. The V end was cut by 6 bases, the J end by 7 bases, with 9 bases between. Per germline, CDR1 MNHEY and CDR2 SVGAGI. The CDR3 spans 11 residues. The CDR3 region has the DNA TGTGCCAGCAGCTCCCTTATTGAAGCTTTCTTT. It specifies CASSSLIEAFF.

V is TRBV7-8 and J is TRBJ1-3; D gene uncertain. Looked up from germline, CDR1 is SGHVS and CDR2 is FQNEAQ. Trimming cost V 5 bases and J 0 bases, with 5 bases left between them. CDR3 length: 13 amino acids. The CDR3, as DNA: TGTGCCAGCAGCGCTTCCTCTGGAAACACCATATATTTT. It encodes CASSASSGNTIYF.

This chain joins TRBV7-2 and TRBJ1-1; D not resolved. V lost 1 base and J 5 bases, leaving 5 bases between the germline ends. This CDR3 spans 12 amino acids. The germline V gene has CDR1 SGHTA and CDR2 FQGNSA. CDR3 sequence: CASSLDRTEAFF. CDR3 nucleotide sequence: TGTGCCAGCAGCTTAGATCGGACTGAAGCTTTCTTT.

The chain uses TRBV27 and TRBJ2-1, with a possible D match to TRBD1 (5 bases). In germline, CDR1 is MNHEY, CDR2 SMNVEV (reference sequence). V was cut by 3 bases and J by 10 bases, with 19 bases left in between. CDR3 length: 15 residues. Here the CDR3 reads CASSLVGHPPLEQFF. In DNA, the CDR3 is TGTGCCAGCAGTTTGGTCGGACACCCTCCCCTGGAGCAGTTCTTC.

Only one count was recorded for this clone. J is TRBJ2-7 and V is TRBV4-2, with 9 nucleotides matching TRBD2. In germline, CDR1 is LGHNA, CDR2 YNFKEQ. Trimming removed 4 bases from V and 8 bases from J; junction bases left unmatched: 12. This CDR3 is built from 15 residues. In DNA form, the CDR3 reads TGTGCCAGCAGCCCCAGGGCTAGCGGGGATTACCAGCAGTACTTC. Translated: CASSPRASGDYQQYF.

The genes are TRBV6-6 and TRBJ2-3; TRBD2 is a possible D gene (6 bases). V lost 5 bases and J lost 0, with 9 bases in between. The CDR3 contains 14 residues. CDR1 is MNHNY, CDR2 SVGAGI, per germline (reference sequence). The DNA of the CDR3 is TGTGCCAGCAGTCCTGGGACTAGCACAGATACGCAGTATTTT. Translating it yields CASSPGTSTDTQYF.

This clone has just one count. The chain is built from TRBV2 and TRBJ2-2; TRBD1 or TRBD2 may be the D gene (5 bases each). This CDR3 has 15 amino acids. Germline V gives CDR1 SNHLY, CDR2 FYNNEI. Trimming pared 6 bases from V and 8 bases from J, leaving 19 bases between. The DNA for the CDR3 is TGTGCCAGCAGCCGGGACCACCCAGCGTCGGGGGAGCTGTTTTTT. Its protein product is CASSRDHPASGELFF.